This record looks at one T cell receptor (beta chain) sequence and its context. Its antigen has not been determined. No base qualities exist here, and no much larger clone lies one base off it. Library generation was performed with the immunoSEQ multiplex PCR assay. The multiplex PCR relied on a mix of 60 forward primers for TCR Vbeta segments and 13 reverse primers for TCR Jbeta segments. A multiplex PCR assay on genomic DNA amplified the CDR3 region of rearranged TCR beta genes. The amplified TCR beta libraries were sequenced on the Illumina HiSeq System as 87-base-pair reads. Concerning the study's data processing: In a later analysis, 80 million or so unique TCR beta chains were counted across the roughly 610 repertoires, and around 11 million of these chains were shared by at least two donors. A nearest-neighbor algorithm error-corrected the raw reads and collapsed the reads into unique sequences, merging closely related sequences to remove PCR and sequencing errors. To assign V, D and J gene segments, CDR3 sequences were aligned to IMGT reference sequences. For a sequence to be retained, a match of at least six nucleotides to both a V gene segment and a J gene segment was required. Rearrangements were classified as productive when the CDR3 lacked stop codons and remained in frame with V and J, and all other rearrangements were classified as non-productive. Following IMGT convention, CDR3 was defined as the stretch from the second conserved V-encoded cysteine to the conserved J-encoded phenylalanine. In an earlier analysis of around 540 of the donors, sequences lacking an unambiguous match to a single V gene segment were excluded. In an earlier analysis of approximately 590 of the donors, a V segment was called functional when productive rearrangements were above 56.7%, and segregating when the standard deviation between donors exceeded 5%. A statistical classification framework was built for diagnosing cytomegalovirus status from the catalog of TCR beta chain sequences. A later analysis assigned V and J genes by comparing TCR nucleotide sequences with IMGT/GENE-DB human TR gene sequences. Using the TCRdist pipeline, a later analysis assigned CDR3 sequences along with most-parsimonious VDJ recombination scenarios. A later analysis defined each TCR beta chain by its CDR3 amino acid sequence plus V-gene family, and excluded reads lacking a unique V-gene family. A later analysis removed 592 highly shared, low-generation-probability nucleotide sequences to deal with suspected cross-contamination and a sequencing artifact. For each public chain, a later analysis derived a clonal expansion index from normalized ranks of inferred template counts within each repertoire. In a later analysis, generation probabilities were computed using a VDJ recombination model fitted to out-of-frame rearrangements, and the results were checked against IGoR. In a later analysis, TCR-TCR, TCR-HLA and TCR-CMV co-occurrence was scored with hypergeometric tests, and a repertoire-size bias correction was applied to TCR pairs. To estimate false discovery rates, a later analysis permuted the HLA or CMV assignments 20 times. In a later analysis, co-occurring TCRs were grouped using DBSCAN, and TCRdist sequence similarity was added for clustering within HLA-allele-positive subsets. Co-occurrence clustering excluded repertoires with fewer than 30,000 or more than 120,000 public chains, plus five with anomalous nucleotide sharing. TCRdb's version of the immuneACCESS table is confined to in-frame rearrangements and falls short of the full clone set. An unresolved V gene accounts for under half of the shortfall where checked; the remainder is of unknown origin. That table supplies the V and J calls and clone size; D and trimming were determined from the DNA. The sample records about 200,000 clones, around 77% of which are singletons. The top ten clones comprise less than 3.5% of the sample.

The data derive from a study of cytomegalovirus exposure and HLA in healthy donors (dated by TCRdb to 2016 to 2017). Regarding the complete study: According to an earlier analysis of around 600 of the donors, 150 million to 200 million T cells yielded 95 million to 140 million unique TCR beta sequences and about 300 Gb of sequence data. An early release covering roughly 640 HLA-typed donors comprised around 300 gigabases of sequencing data and tens of millions of unique TCR sequences. The genetic ancestry cluster associated with self-reported Caucasian donors included 81% of the roughly 400 genotyped donors. The study aimed to test whether signatures of past pathogen exposure could be identified by cataloging public T cell receptors. The study profiled the T cell repertoires of 550 to 700 subjects by immunosequencing and related them to cytomegalovirus serostatus. A separate validation cohort of about 110 different subjects was used in addition to the 666-subject first cohort. To predict cytomegalovirus infection status, the study combined high-throughput TCR immunosequencing, statistical association of individual TCRs with disease status, and machine learning. A later analysis re-analyzed previously published TCR beta repertoires from about 600 donors and added high-resolution HLA genotyping to study TCR occurrence patterns. Rather than using new phenotypic data, the later analysis identified candidate immune exposures from TCR beta sequences and from how often those sequences occurred across donors. To decide whether each TCR beta V gene segment behaved as functional or pseudogenic, an earlier analysis of some 570 of the donors relied on high-throughput TCR beta sequencing. Alongside the repertoire data, information on donor age, sex, ethnicity and CMV serostatus was compiled. A later genetic analysis took genome-wide SNP genotypes for about 55% of the roughly 670 donors and used that subset as a discovery cohort. Every discovery cohort repertoire had been produced on one sequencing platform. HLA typing included class I and class II loci at four-digit resolution. The number of typed donors differed by locus: roughly 629-640 for A, B, C, DRB1 and DQB1; some 500 for DQA1; around 610 for DPA1; and 400 to 480 for DPB1. Five DR-DQ haplotypes were treated as single units for association and clustering because of strong linkage in the cohort. On average, 235,054 unique TCR beta nucleotide sequences were sequenced per donor among several hundred genotyped donors of the cohort, with around 19% of those sequences being non-productive.

General conclusions and limits of the study: While some public TCRs were present in many individuals, most TCR sequences turned up only very rarely across donors. Because counts were too low, some 16 rarely observed V segments, including chromosome 9 orphons, were excluded from the earlier analysis of 587 of the donors. The cohort was sequenced for TCR beta chains only, and without alpha or paired-chain data the features that could be detected were limited. In an earlier analysis of some 500 of the donors, most TCR beta V segments were observed in productive rearrangements about 87% or about 30% of the time, broadly matching IMGT annotations. A total of 150 to 200 TCR beta chains were listed by the study as associated with cytomegalovirus. Three of the identified cytomegalovirus-associated TCR beta chains were confirmed in vitro to be specific for cytomegalovirus antigens. According to a later analysis, most CMV-associated TCR beta chains appeared to be HLA-restricted, and the HLA associations seemed to be driven largely by CMV exposure. The authors suggested that the approach could potentially be generalized to other disease states and immunological phenotypes. Cytomegalovirus status was reported to be diagnosed by the classifier with high specificity and sensitivity in both the original and validation cohorts. The only immune exposure information available for the cohort was CMV serostatus. The sequencing pipeline was judged likely to have produced a cluster of highly shared sequence variants as a technical artifact. A later analysis reported that several top co-occurrence clusters appeared linked to parvovirus B19, influenza, CMV and Epstein-Barr virus. Presence/absence analyses assumed roughly uniform sequencing depth across donors, an assumption that may not hold. In a later analysis, TCR association rates were found to vary across HLA loci, with the most associated TCRs seen for DRB1 alleles and the fewest for HLA-C alleles. A further reported finding was that TCR beta sequences accurately predicted the HLA-A and HLA-B alleles for most subjects in the first cohort. A later genetic analysis reported fewer N-insertions in productive TCRs among donors in an Asian-associated ancestry cluster than the approximately 670-donor mean. When HLA alleles, especially DR and DQ, strongly co-occurred, TCR associations were difficult to assign to individual alleles. A later analysis associated 16,951 TCR beta sequences with specific HLA alleles at a false discovery rate of 0.05. An association between a missense DCLRE1C variant and V-gene and J-gene trimming of TCR beta chains was found in a later genetic analysis and replicated in an independent cohort. In a later analysis, HLA-associated TCR beta chains were found to be more clonally expanded and to have lower generation probabilities than equally common non-associated chains. Because some donors lacked HLA typing at each locus, the association tests relied only on the typed subset. Correlated functional status among segregating V segments might reflect linkage disequilibrium, but an unknown experimental factor could not be ruled out.

The cohort comprised fewer than 700 healthy bone marrow donors. At the time of sampling, every cohort member was nominally healthy, though immune exposures that went unrecorded were likely present. The donor tested CMV seronegative, placing the donor among the 350 or so seronegative members of the cohort. Every donor gave a peripheral blood sample, and the peripheral blood mononuclear cells from that sample were used for TCR beta sequencing. The Qiagen DNeasy Blood Extraction Kit was used to extract genomic DNA from the blood cell samples. The TCR sequence derives from a woman aged 30 to 39 in good health and CMV-seronegative. Material: PBMCs.

The DNA sequence is given as TGTGCCAGCAGCACGGGACAGGGGGCAGATACGCAGTATTTT. Translated, this is CASSTGQGADTQYF. The rearrangement combines TRBV5-5 with TRBJ2-3, with 11 junctional bases fitting TRBD1. The germline V gene (reference sequence) sets CDR1 to SGHKS and CDR2 to YYEKEE. Germline trimming amounts to 4 bases on V and 4 bases on J, with 2 as the count of junction bases outside the gene matches. The CDR3 spans 14 residues, from the cysteine through the phenylalanine. Kept here is only the CDR3 DNA, which spans 42 bases and is read in frame from base 1.